Listed below are T cell receptor beta chains from one sample, sequenced in a study of lymphopenia after photon versus proton radiotherapy. Produced via immunoSEQ multiplex PCR; TCRdb's table is partial and in-frame only. The sample has some 30,000 clones; 94% are singletons. Sequenced material: peripheral blood, taken from a patient treated with photon-based radiotherapy. The source is a woman aged 50 to 65 with cholangiocarcinoma. Both conserved end residues are part of each CDR3. Fields, in order: CDR3 protein, CDR3 DNA, J gene, clone size, D gene, V gene. A D gene is named only where the DNA matches it firmly. Only part of the rows carry a size: once, few, many, or a class if the clone is expanded.

CASSREGRNSPLHF | TGTGCCAGCAGTAGGGAGGGAAGGAATTCACCCCTCCACTTT | TRBJ1-6 | - | - | TRBV6-5
CASSPSTWGTAEQYF | TGTGCCAGCAGCCCCTCGACATGGGGGACTGCTGAGCAGTACTTC | TRBJ2-7 | - | - | TRBV11-2
CASSEGQLSTDTQYF | TGTGCCAGCAGTGAGGGACAACTAAGCACAGATACGCAGTATTTT | TRBJ2-3 | - | - | TRBV2
CASSLLGDSQNNEQFF | TGTGCTAGCAGCTTGCTCGGGGACAGCCAAAACAATGAGCAGTTCTTC | TRBJ2-1 | - | TRBD1 | TRBV7-7
CASSPSSGFSTDTQYF | TGTGCCAGCAGCCCCAGCTCTGGGTTTAGCACAGATACGCAGTATTTT | TRBJ2-3 | once | - | TRBV9
CASSGGRDLFSNQPQHF | TGTGCCAGCAGTGGGGGCAGGGATCTCTTTAGCAATCAGCCCCAGCATTTT | TRBJ1-5 | - | - | TRBV2
CASSQAAGGQFF | TGTGCCAGCAGCCAAGCAGCGGGGGGGCAGTTCTTC | TRBJ2-1 | - | TRBD2 | TRBV14
CASSLDPGIRGTEAFF | TGTGCCAGCAGCTTAGATCCAGGGATTCGGGGCACTGAAGCTTTCTTT | TRBJ1-1 | - | - | TRBV11-2
CACPWGGPSYGYTF | TGTGCCTGCCCCTGGGGGGGACCCTCCTATGGCTACACCTTC | TRBJ1-2 | - | - | TRBV30
CSASAGIGQYF | TGCAGTGCTAGCGCAGGGATAGGCCAGTACTTC | TRBJ2-5 | - | - | TRBV20-1
CSATPGAEAFF | TGCAGTGCTACTCCGGGAGCCGAAGCTTTCTTT | TRBJ1-1 | - | - | TRBV20-1
CASIGGDGESYGYTF | TGTGCCAGCATCGGGGGAGATGGGGAATCCTATGGCTACACCTTC | TRBJ1-2 | - | - | TRBV6-5
CASSYSGSFSYEQYF | TGTGCCAGCAGTTACTCCGGCAGTTTCTCCTACGAGCAGTACTTC | TRBJ2-7 | - | - | TRBV6-5
CASSVGSNSNQPQHF | TGTGCCAGCAGTGTAGGGTCTAATAGTAATCAGCCCCAGCATTTT | TRBJ1-5 | - | - | TRBV6-4
CASSERAGGPETQYF | TGTGCCAGCAGTGAAAGGGCGGGGGGGCCGGAGACCCAGTACTTC | TRBJ2-5 | few | TRBD2 | TRBV6-1
CATSGQGRNIQYF | TGTGCCACCTCGGGACAGGGTAGAAACATTCAGTACTTC | TRBJ2-4 | - | TRBD1 | TRBV18
CASSSQGGHAFF | TGTGCCAGCAGCTCCCAGGGGGGTCATGCTTTCTTT | TRBJ1-1 | - | TRBD1 | TRBV5-4
CASSEQGAEGYTF | TGTGCCAGCAGCGAACAGGGGGCGGAGGGCTACACCTTC | TRBJ1-2 | once | TRBD1 | TRBV7-9
CASSLDSVVLAANVLTF | TGTGCCAGCAGCTTGGACAGCGTGGTTTTAGCGGCCAACGTCCTGACTTTC | TRBJ2-6 | - | - | TRBV5-8
CASSSTRQGGNTIYF | TGTGCCAGCAGCTCAACGAGACAGGGGGGAAACACCATATATTTT | TRBJ1-3 | - | TRBD1 | TRBV6-5
CASSGTSREKLFF | TGTGCCAGCAGTGGCACCTCCCGTGAAAAACTGTTTTTT | TRBJ1-4 | - | - | TRBV27
CASSLGTDYGANVLTF | TGCGCCAGCAGCTTGGGGACTGACTATGGGGCCAACGTCCTGACTTTC | TRBJ2-6 | - | - | TRBV5-1
CASSIIRDRGRETQYF | TGTGCCAGTAGTATCATCCGGGACAGGGGGCGAGAGACCCAGTACTTC | TRBJ2-5 | - | TRBD1 | TRBV19
CASRATGELFF | TGTGCCAGCCGGGCCACCGGGGAGCTGTTTTTT | TRBJ2-2 | - | - | TRBV2
CASSWTTDTQYF | TGTGCCAGCAGCTGGACTACCGATACGCAGTATTTT | TRBJ2-3 | - | - | TRBV7-2
CASSGDPSGTEAFF | TGTGCCAGCAGTGGTGACCCTTCGGGGACTGAAGCTTTCTTT | TRBJ1-1 | - | - | TRBV9
CASSHPFTDTQYF | TGTGCCAGCAGTCACCCCTTCACAGATACGCAGTATTTT | TRBJ2-3 | - | - | TRBV2
CASNRRPGHRSGNTIYF | TGTGCCAGCAATCGAAGACCCGGACACCGCTCTGGAAACACCATATATTTT | TRBJ1-3 | - | - | TRBV2
CASSEQATRHF | TGTGCCAGCAGTGAGCAGGCCACACGGCATTTT | TRBJ1-5 | - | - | TRBV6-1
CASSSLDRLGSYEQYF | TGCGCCAGCAGCTCCTTGGACAGGCTGGGCTCCTACGAGCAGTACTTC | TRBJ2-7 | - | TRBD1 | TRBV5-1
CAISEQGLSSYNSPLHF | TGTGCCATCAGTGAGCAAGGACTGAGCTCCTATAATTCACCCCTCCACTTT | TRBJ1-6 | - | - | TRBV10-3
CASGSSSTQYF | TGTGCCAGCGGGTCTTCGTCTACGCAGTATTTT | TRBJ2-3 | - | - | TRBV7-9
CASSGGTGREKLFF | TGCGCCAGCAGCGGCGGGACAGGGCGAGAAAAACTGTTTTTT | TRBJ1-4 | - | TRBD1 | TRBV10-1
CASSQGSGGTYNEQFF | TGCGCCAGCAGCCAAGGAAGCGGGGGCACCTACAATGAGCAGTTCTTC | TRBJ2-1 | - | TRBD2 | TRBV4-1
CASSFAGNYGYTF | TGTGCCAGCAGTTTCGCAGGGAACTATGGCTACACCTTC | TRBJ1-2 | - | - | TRBV27
CASSPERVSNYGYTF | TGTGCCAGCAGCCCAGAACGGGTCTCTAACTATGGCTACACCTTC | TRBJ1-2 | - | - | TRBV11-2
CASRSSLVGGHGYTF | TGCGCCAGCAGGTCGTCCCTTGTCGGGGGGCATGGCTACACCTTC | TRBJ1-2 | - | - | TRBV5-1
CASSLGGGFGNEQFF | TGTGCCAGCAGCTTAGGAGGGGGCTTCGGAAATGAGCAGTTCTTC | TRBJ2-1 | - | TRBD1 | TRBV7-9
CASSTWTLQETQYF | TGTGCCAGCAGCACCTGGACACTACAAGAGACCCAGTACTTC | TRBJ2-5 | - | - | TRBV7-9
CASSPVRGGQPQHF | TGTGCCAGCTCACCAGTGAGGGGCGGCCAGCCCCAGCATTTT | TRBJ1-5 | few | - | TRBV18
CASSLLQGPNTEAFF | TGTGCCAGCAGCTTGCTACAGGGCCCGAACACTGAAGCTTTCTTT | TRBJ1-1 | - | - | TRBV5-4